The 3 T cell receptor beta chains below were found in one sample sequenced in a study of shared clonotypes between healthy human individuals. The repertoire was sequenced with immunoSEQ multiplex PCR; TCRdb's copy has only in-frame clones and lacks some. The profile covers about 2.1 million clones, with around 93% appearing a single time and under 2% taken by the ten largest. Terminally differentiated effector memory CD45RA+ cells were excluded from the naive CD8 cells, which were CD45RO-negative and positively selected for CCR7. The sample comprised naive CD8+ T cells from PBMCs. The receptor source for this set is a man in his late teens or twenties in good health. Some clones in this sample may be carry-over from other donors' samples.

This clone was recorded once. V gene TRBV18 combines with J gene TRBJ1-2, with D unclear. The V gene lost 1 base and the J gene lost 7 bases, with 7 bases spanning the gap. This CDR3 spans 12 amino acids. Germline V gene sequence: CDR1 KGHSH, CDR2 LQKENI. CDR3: CASSPLRGGYTF. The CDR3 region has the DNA TGTGCCAGCTCACCACTTAGAGGTGGCTACACCTTC.

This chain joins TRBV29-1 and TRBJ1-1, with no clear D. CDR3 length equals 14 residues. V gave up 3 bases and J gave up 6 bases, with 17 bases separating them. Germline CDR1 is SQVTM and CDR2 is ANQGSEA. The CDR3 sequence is CSVDQLTTTSEAFF. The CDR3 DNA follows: TGCAGCGTTGACCAACTGACGACCACATCTGAAGCTTTCTTT.

For the CDR3, the DNA is TGTGCCAGCAGTGAATTAGGGGGGTCTGCCCTCCACTTT. This encodes CASSELGGSALHF. The chain has TRBV25-1 and TRBJ1-6; weak D call: TRBD1 (6 bases). Germline V lookup: CDR1 MGHDK, CDR2 SYGVNS. V shed 1 base and J shed 14 bases, with 12 bases lying between them. This CDR3 is built from 13 residues.